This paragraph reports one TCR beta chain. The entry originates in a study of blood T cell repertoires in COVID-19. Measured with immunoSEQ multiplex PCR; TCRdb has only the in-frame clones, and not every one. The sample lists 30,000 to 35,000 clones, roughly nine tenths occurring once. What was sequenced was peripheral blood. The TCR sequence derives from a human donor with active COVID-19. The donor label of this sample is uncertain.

The CDR3 loop reads CASSQDGQGAGTGELFF. CDR3 nucleotides: TGTGCCAGCAGCCAAGATGGGCAGGGGGCGGGCACCGGGGAGCTGTTTTTT. The chain is built from TRBV3-1 (or the pseudogene TRBV3-2) and TRBJ2-2; 8 bases fit TRBD1. The CDR3 spans 17 residues. The ends lost 0 bases at V and 4 bases at J; junction bases unmatched: 7. The germline V gene has CDR1 LGHDT and CDR2 YNNKEL (reference sequence).